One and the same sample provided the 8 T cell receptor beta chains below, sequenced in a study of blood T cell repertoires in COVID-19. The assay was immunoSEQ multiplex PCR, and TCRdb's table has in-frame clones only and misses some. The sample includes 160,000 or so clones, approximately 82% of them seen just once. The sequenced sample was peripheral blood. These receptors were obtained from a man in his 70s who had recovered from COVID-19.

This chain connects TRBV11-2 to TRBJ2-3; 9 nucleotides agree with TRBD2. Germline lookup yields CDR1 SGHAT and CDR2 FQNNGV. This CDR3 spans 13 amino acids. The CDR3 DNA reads TGTAGCGGGAGGAACCCTGGCACAGATACGCAGTATTTT. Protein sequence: CSGRNPGTDTQYF.

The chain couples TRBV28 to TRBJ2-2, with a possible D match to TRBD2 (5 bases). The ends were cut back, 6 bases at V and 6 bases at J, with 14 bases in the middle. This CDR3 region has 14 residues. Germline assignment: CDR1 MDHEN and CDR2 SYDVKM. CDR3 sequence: CASSRGPRAGELFF. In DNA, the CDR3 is TGTGCCAGCAGCCGAGGACCGCGGGCCGGGGAGCTGTTTTTT.

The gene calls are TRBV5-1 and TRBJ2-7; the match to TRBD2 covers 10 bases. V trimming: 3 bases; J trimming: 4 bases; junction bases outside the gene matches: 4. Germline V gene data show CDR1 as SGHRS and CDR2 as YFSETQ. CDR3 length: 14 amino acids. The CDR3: CASSSLAGRYEQYF. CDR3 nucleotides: TGCGCCAGCAGCTCACTAGCGGGACGTTACGAGCAGTACTTC.

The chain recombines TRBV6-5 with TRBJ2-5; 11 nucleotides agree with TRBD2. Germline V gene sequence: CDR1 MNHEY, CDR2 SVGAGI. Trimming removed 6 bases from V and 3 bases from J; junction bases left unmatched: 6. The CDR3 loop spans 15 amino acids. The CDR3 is CASRTGTSGKETQYF. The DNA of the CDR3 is TGTGCCAGCAGAACCGGGACTAGCGGAAAAGAGACCCAGTACTTC.

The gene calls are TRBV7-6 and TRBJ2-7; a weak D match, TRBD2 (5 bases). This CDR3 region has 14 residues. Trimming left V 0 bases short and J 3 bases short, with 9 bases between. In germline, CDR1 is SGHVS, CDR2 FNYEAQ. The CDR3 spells CASSLAGEYYEQYF. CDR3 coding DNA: TGTGCCAGCAGCTTAGCGGGAGAGTACTACGAGCAGTACTTC.

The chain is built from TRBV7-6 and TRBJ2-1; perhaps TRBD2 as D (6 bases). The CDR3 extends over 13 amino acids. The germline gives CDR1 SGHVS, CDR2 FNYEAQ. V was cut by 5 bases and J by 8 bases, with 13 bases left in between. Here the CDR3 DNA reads TGTGCCAGCAGCGAGGAGCGGGTCCATGAGCAGTTCTTC. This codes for CASSEERVHEQFF.

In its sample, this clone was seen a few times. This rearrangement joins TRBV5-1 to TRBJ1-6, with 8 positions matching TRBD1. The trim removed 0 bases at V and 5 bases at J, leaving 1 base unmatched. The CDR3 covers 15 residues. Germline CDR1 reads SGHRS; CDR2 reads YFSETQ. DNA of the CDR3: TGCGCCAGCAGCTTGGGGACAGGGAATAATTCACCCCTCCACTTT. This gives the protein CASSLGTGNNSPLHF.

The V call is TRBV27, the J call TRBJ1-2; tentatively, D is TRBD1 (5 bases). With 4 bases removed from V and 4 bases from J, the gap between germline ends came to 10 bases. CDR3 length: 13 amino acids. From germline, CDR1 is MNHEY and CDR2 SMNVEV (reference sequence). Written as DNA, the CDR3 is TGTGCCAGCAGTTCGGACAAGACCTATGGCTACACCTTC. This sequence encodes CASSSDKTYGYTF.